This T cell receptor (beta chain) was recovered during a study of CD8 T cells in ankylosing spondylitis. Turning to this clonotype: Its antigen is still unknown.

Germline values: CDR1 DFQATT, CDR2 SNEGSKA (reference sequence). Trimming left V 6 bases short and J 6 bases short, with 28 bases between. The CDR3 runs 17 residues. General study points: Earlier authors reported some of these motif variants in reactive arthritis synovial fluid and blood. Disease-associated clones were CD8+ and fairly uncommon in peripheral blood.

Researchers built TCR beta libraries using quantitative 5'-RACE with molecular barcodes. A single record per CDR3 protein comes from TCRdb applying MiXCR to the 5' RACE reads. Altogether 120,000 to 150,000 distinct CDR3 sequences are present, 8% to 9% being singletons, with the ten largest covering about 7.3%. The sequence came from a male donor with ankylosing spondylitis. J is TRBJ2-3 and V is TRBV20-1; possibly TRBD1 for D (5 bases). Material for sequencing was synovial fluid, either unsorted or a sorted T cell fraction (not recorded which). The CDR3 loop reads CSAASVDTFSATDTQYF. The CDR3 region has the DNA TGCAGTGCAGCTTCGGTGGACACCTTTAGTGCTACGGATACGCAGTATTTT.